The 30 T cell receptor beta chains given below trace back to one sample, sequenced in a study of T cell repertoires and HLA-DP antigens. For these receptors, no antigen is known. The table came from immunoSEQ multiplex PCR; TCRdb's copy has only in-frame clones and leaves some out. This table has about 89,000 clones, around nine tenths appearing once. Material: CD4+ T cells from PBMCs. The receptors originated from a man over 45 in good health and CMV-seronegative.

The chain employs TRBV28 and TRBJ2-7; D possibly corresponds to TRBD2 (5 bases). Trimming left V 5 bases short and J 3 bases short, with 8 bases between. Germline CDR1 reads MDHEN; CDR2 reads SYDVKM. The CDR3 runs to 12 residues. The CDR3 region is CASSERSYEQYF. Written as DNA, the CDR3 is TGTGCCAGCAGTGAGCGGAGCTACGAGCAGTACTTC. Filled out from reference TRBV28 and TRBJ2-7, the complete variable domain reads DVKVTQSSRYLVKRTGEKVFLECVQDMDHENMFWYRQDPGLGLRLIYFSYDVKMKEKGDIPEGYSVSREKKERFSLILESASTNQTSMYLCASSERSYEQYFGPGTRLTVT.

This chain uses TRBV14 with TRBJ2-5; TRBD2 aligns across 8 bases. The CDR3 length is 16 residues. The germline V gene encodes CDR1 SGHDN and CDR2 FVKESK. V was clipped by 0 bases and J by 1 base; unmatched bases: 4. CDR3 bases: TGTGCCAGCAGCCAAGATGGCGGGAGGTTCCAAGAGACCCAGTACTTC. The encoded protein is CASSQDGGRFQETQYF.

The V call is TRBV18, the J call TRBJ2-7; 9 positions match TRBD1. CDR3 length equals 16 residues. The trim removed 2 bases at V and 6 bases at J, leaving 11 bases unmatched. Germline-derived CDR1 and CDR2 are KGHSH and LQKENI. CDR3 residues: CASSPLTGTGRAEQYF. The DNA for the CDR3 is TGTGCCAGCTCACCATTAACTGGGACAGGGAGAGCCGAGCAGTACTTC.

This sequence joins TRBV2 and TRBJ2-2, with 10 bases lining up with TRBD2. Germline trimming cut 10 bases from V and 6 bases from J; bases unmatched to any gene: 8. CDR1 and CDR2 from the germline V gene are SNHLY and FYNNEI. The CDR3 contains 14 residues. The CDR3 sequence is CATKGLARAGELFF. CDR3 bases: TGTGCCACCAAGGGACTAGCGCGGGCCGGGGAGCTGTTTTTT. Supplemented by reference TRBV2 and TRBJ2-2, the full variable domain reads EPEVTQTPSHQVTQMGQEVILRCVPISNHLYFYWYRQILGQKVEFLVSFYNNEISEKSEIFDDQFSVERPDGSNFTLKIRSTKLEDSAMYFCATKGLARAGELFFGEGSRLTVL.

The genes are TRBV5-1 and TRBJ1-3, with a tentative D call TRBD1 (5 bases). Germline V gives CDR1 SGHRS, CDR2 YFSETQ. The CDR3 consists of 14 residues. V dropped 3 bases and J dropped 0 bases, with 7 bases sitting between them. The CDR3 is CASSSTASGNTIYF. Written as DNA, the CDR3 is TGCGCCAGCAGCTCGACAGCCTCTGGAAACACCATATATTTT.

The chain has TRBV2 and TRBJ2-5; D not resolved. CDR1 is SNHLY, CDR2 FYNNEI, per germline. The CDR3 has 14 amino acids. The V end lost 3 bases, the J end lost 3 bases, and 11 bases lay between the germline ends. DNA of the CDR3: TGTGCCAGCAGTGATCCCCTTTCGAAAGAGACCCAGTACTTC. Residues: CASSDPLSKETQYF.

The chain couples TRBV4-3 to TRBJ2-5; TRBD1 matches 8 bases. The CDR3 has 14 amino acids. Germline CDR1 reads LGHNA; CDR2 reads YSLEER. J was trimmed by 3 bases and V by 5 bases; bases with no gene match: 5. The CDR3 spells CASSSTGGKETQYF. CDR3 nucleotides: TGCGCCAGCAGCTCCACAGGGGGAAAAGAGACCCAGTACTTC.

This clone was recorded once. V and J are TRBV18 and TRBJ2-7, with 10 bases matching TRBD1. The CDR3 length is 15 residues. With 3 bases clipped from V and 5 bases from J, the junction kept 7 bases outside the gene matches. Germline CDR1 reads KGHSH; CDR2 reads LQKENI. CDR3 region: CASSPLGQGRNEQYF. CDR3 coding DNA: TGTGCCAGCTCACCGTTGGGACAGGGGAGGAACGAGCAGTACTTC.

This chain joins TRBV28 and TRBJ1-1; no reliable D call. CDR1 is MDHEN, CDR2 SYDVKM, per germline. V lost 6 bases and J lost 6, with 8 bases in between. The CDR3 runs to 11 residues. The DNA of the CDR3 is TGTGCCAGCAGGGGGAGGCCTGAAGCTTTCTTT. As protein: CASRGRPEAFF.

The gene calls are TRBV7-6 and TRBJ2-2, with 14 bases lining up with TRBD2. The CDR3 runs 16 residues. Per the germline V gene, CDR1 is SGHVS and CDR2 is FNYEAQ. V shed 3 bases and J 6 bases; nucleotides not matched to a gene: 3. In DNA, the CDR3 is TGTGCCAGCAGCTTGGGACTAGCGGGAGCACCCGGGGAGCTGTTTTTT. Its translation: CASSLGLAGAPGELFF.

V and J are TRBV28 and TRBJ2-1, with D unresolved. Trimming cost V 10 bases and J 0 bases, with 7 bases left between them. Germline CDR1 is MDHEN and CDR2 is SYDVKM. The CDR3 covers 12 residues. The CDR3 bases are TGTGCCACCGAGAGCTCCTACAATGAGCAGTTCTTC. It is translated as CATESSYNEQFF. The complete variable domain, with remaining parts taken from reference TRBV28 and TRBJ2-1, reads DVKVTQSSRYLVKRTGEKVFLECVQDMDHENMFWYRQDPGLGLRLIYFSYDVKMKEKGDIPEGYSVSREKKERFSLILESASTNQTSMYLCATESSYNEQFFGPGTRLTVL.

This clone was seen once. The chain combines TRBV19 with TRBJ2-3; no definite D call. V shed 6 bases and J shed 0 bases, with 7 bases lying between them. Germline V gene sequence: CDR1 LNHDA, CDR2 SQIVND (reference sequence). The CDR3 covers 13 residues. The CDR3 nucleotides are TGTGCCAGTAGCAAGGACAGCACAGATACGCAGTATTTT. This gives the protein CASSKDSTDTQYF.

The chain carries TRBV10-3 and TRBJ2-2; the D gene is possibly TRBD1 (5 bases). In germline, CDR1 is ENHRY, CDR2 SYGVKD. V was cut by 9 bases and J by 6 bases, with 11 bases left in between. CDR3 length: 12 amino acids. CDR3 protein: CAITQGAGELFF. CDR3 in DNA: TGTGCCATTACCCAGGGTGCCGGGGAGCTGTTTTTT.

CDR3 in amino acids: CASSLWPIATNTQYF. CDR3 nucleotides: TGTGCCAGCAGTTTATGGCCTATCGCAACCAATACGCAGTATTTT. The rearrangement links TRBV28 to TRBJ2-3; D call uncertain. Trimming took 0 bases from V and 7 from J, leaving 14 bases between them. The germline V gene has CDR1 MDHEN and CDR2 SYDVKM. The CDR3 is made up of 15 amino acids.

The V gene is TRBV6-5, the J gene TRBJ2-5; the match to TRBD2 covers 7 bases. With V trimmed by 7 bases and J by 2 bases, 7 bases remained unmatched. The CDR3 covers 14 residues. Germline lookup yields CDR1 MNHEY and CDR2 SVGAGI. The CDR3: CASKRAGVQETQYF. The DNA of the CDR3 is TGTGCCAGCAAGAGGGCGGGGGTACAAGAGACCCAGTACTTC.

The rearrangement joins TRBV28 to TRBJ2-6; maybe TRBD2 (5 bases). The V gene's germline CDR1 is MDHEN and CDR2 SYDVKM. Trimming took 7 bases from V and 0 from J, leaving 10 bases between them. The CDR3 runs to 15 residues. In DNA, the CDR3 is TGTGCCAGCAAAATCCGGGACTCTGGGGCCAACGTCCTGACTTTC. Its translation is CASKIRDSGANVLTF.

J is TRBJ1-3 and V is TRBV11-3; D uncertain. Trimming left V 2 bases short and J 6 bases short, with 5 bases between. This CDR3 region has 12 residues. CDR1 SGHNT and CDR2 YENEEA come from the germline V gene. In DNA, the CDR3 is TGTGCCAGCAGCTTATCTCCAAACACCATATATTTT. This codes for CASSLSPNTIYF.

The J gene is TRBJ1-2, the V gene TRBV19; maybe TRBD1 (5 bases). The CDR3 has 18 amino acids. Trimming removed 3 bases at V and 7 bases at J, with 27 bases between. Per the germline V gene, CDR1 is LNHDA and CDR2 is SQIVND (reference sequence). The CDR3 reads CASSIRIRGSGVSSGYTF. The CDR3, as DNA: TGTGCCAGTAGTATTCGTATAAGGGGATCGGGCGTTTCGAGTGGCTACACCTTC.

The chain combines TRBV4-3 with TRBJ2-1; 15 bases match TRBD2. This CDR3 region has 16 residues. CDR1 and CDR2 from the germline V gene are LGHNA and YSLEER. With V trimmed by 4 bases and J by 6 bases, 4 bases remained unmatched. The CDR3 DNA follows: TGCGCCAGCAGCCTCGGGACTAGCGGGAGGTTCAATGAGCAGTTCTTC. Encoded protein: CASSLGTSGRFNEQFF.

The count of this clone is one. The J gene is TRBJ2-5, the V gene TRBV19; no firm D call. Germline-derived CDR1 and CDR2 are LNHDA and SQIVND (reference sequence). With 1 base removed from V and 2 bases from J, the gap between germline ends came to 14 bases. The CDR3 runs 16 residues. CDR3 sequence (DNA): TGTGCCAGTAGTATAGGAGGTCTAATCATTCAAGAGACCCAGTACTTC. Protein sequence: CASSIGGLIIQETQYF.

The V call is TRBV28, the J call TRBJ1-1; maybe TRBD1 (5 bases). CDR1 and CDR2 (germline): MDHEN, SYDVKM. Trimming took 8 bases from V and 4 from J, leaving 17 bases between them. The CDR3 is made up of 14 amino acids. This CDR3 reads CASRAGGRVTEAFF. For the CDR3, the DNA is TGTGCCAGCCGGGCGGGGGGTAGGGTCACTGAAGCTTTCTTT.

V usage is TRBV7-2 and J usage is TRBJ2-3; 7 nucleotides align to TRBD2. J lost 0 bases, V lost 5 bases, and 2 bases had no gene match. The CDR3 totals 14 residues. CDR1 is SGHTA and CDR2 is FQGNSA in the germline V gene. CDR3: CASSRTSSTDTQYF. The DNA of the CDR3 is TGTGCCAGCAGCCGGACTAGTAGCACAGATACGCAGTATTTT. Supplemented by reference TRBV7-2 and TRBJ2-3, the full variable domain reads GAGVSQSPSNKVTEKGKDVELRCDPISGHTALYWYRQSLGQGLEFLIYFQGNSAPDKSGLPSDRFSAERTGGSVSTLTIQRTQQEDSAVYLCASSRTSSTDTQYFGPGTRLTVL.

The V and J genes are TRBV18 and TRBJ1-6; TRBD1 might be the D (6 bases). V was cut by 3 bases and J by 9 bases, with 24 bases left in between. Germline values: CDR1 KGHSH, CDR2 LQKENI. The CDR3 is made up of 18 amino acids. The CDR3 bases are TGTGCCAGCTCACCCGTCTTAAAGACCCAGGGGACGAGTTCACCCCTCCACTTT. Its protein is CASSPVLKTQGTSSPLHF.

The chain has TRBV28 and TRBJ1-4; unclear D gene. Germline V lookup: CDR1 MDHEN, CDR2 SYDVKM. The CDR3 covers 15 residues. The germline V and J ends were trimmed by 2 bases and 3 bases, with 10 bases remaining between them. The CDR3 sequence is CASSLMGAANEKLFF. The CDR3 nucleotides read TGTGCCAGCAGTTTAATGGGAGCAGCTAATGAAAAACTGTTTTTT.

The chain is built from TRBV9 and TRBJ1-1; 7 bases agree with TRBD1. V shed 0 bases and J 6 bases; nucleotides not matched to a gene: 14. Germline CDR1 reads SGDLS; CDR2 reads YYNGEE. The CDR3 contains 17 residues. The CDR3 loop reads CASSVGGGTLRGAEAFF. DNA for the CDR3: TGTGCCAGCAGCGTAGGGGGTGGGACCCTCAGGGGGGCTGAAGCTTTCTTT.

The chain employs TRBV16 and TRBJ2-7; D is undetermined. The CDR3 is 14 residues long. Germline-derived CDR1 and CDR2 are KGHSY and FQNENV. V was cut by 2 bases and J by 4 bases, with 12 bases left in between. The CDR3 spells CASSQAPIQYEQYF. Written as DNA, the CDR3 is TGTGCCAGCAGCCAAGCCCCCATTCAATACGAGCAGTACTTC.

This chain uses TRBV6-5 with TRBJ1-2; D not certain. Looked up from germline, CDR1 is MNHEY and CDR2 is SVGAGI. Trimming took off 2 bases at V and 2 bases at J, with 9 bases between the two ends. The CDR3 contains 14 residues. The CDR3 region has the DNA TGTGCCAGCAGTTACGACGGCAGGAACTATGGCTACACCTTC. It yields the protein CASSYDGRNYGYTF.

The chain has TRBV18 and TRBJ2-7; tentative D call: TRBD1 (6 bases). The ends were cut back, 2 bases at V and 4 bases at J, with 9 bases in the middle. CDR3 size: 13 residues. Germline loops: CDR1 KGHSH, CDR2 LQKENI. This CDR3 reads CASSPEQGYEQYF. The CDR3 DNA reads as TGTGCCAGCTCACCAGAACAGGGTTACGAGCAGTACTTC.

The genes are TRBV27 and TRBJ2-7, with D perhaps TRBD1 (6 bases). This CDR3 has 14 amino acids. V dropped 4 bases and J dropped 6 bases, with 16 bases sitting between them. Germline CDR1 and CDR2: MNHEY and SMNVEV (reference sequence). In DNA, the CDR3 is TGTGCCAGCAGTTCCCCTAACAGGGAGTCCGAGCAGTACTTC. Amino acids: CASSSPNRESEQYF.

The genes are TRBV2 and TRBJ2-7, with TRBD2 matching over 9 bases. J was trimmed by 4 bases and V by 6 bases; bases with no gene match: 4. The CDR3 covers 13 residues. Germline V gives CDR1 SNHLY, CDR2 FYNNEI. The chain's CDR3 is CASRASGTYEQYF. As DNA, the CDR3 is TGTGCCAGCAGGGCTAGCGGGACGTACGAGCAGTACTTC.